Below are 13 T cell receptor beta chains sequenced from a single sample in a study of T cell clones after liver transplantation. The table came from immunoSEQ multiplex PCR; TCRdb's copy has only in-frame clones and leaves some out. Of around 75,000 clones in the sample, less than 90% were seen once. Here the sequenced sample was CD4+ T cells from blood, taken around 50 months after liver transplant. These receptors all come from a human patient who received a liver transplant. Some T cells may arise from the graft donor.

This chain joins TRBV18 and TRBJ1-3, with a tentative D call TRBD1 (6 bases). The V gene's germline CDR1 is KGHSH and CDR2 LQKENI. There are 16 residues in the CDR3. The V and J ends lost 5 bases and 0 bases respectively, with 14 bases between them. The CDR3: CASSTWEGGSGNTIYF. The CDR3 bases are TGTGCCAGCTCAACCTGGGAAGGGGGCTCTGGAAACACCATATATTTT.

The chain links TRBV5-1 to TRBJ1-1, with 8 bases that match TRBD1. Germline V gives CDR1 SGHRS, CDR2 YFSETQ. CDR3 length equals 15 residues. J gave up 4 bases and V 0 bases, and 5 bases lay outside the gene matches. CDR3 in amino acids: CASSLVQGAGTEAFF. The DNA for the CDR3 is TGCGCCAGCAGCTTGGTGCAGGGGGCTGGCACTGAAGCTTTCTTT. Based on the CDR3 plus reference TRBV5-1 and TRBJ1-1, the full variable domain is KAGVTQTPRYLIKTRGQQVTLSCSPISGHRSVSWYQQTPGQGLQFLFEYFSETQRNKGNFPGRFSGRQFSNSRSEMNVSTLELGDSALYLCASSLVQGAGTEAFFGQGTRLTVV.

CDR3 loop: CASSQRDGMSLHF. CDR3 bases: TGCGCCAGCAGCCAACGTGACGGTATGTCCCTCCACTTT. This rearrangement joins TRBV4-1 to TRBJ1-6; D unresolved. V was clipped by 2 bases and J by 14 bases, with 13 bases between them. Germline lookup yields CDR1 MGHRA and CDR2 YSYEKL. CDR3 length: 13 residues.

This clone appeared a single time. The chain links TRBV9 to TRBJ1-1; D perhaps matches TRBD1 (6 bases). Germline V gene sequence: CDR1 SGDLS, CDR2 YYNGEE. This CDR3 is built from 15 residues. V was trimmed by 3 bases and J by 3 bases, leaving 15 bases between them. The CDR3 coding sequence is TGTGCCAGCAGCGCCCGAGGGGGAGGAGACACTGAAGCTTTCTTT. This translates into CASSARGGGDTEAFF.

CDR3 coding DNA: TGTGCCAGCAATTCCGGGGGCACGAATACGCAGTATTTT. It is translated as CASNSGGTNTQYF. The chain links TRBV28 to TRBJ2-3; D might be TRBD1 or TRBD2, each matching 6 bases. The germline V gene encodes CDR1 MDHEN and CDR2 SYDVKM. V lost 7 bases and J lost 7, with 15 bases in between. The CDR3 has 13 residues.

The J gene is TRBJ2-5, the V gene TRBV7-3; 11 bases agree with TRBD2. The ends lost 6 bases at V and 5 bases at J; junction bases unmatched: 5. CDR1 is SGHTA and CDR2 is FQGTGA in the germline V gene. This CDR3 has 14 amino acids. CDR3 region: CASSQLAGAETQYF. CDR3 coding DNA: TGTGCCAGCAGTCAACTAGCGGGGGCGGAGACCCAGTACTTC.

The chain has TRBV27 and TRBJ2-1; D remains unclear. The V end lost 5 bases, the J end lost 2 bases, and 13 bases lay between the germline ends. CDR1 is MNHEY and CDR2 is SMNVEV in the germline V gene (reference sequence). The CDR3 sequence is 15 residues long. The CDR3: CASSPFGETYNEQFF. The CDR3 DNA reads as TGTGCCAGCAGTCCCTTTGGGGAAACCTACAATGAGCAGTTCTTC.

This chain joins TRBV7-9 and TRBJ2-7; D is unclear. CDR1 and CDR2 from the germline V gene are SEHNR and FQNEAQ (reference sequence). V lost 2 bases and J lost 7, with 21 bases in between. The CDR3 has 16 amino acids. The CDR3 DNA is TGTGCCAGCAGCTTACTTCGCGTCAGCGACCCCGGAGAGCAGTACTTC. This encodes CASSLLRVSDPGEQYF. Together with reference TRBV7-9 and TRBJ2-7, the CDR3 gives the full variable domain: DTGVSQNPRHKITKRGQNVTFRCDPISEHNRLYWYRQTLGQGPEFLTYFQNEAQLEKSRLLSDRFSAERPKGSFSTLEIQRTEQGDSAMYLCASSLLRVSDPGEQYFGPGTRLTVT.

The chain recombines TRBV19 with TRBJ2-2, with 10 bases identical to TRBD1. CDR1 is LNHDA, CDR2 SQIVND, per germline (reference sequence). The CDR3 runs 16 residues. J lost 5 bases, V lost 3 bases, and 6 bases had no gene match. CDR3 protein: CASSIGGDRGTGELFF. Written as DNA, the CDR3 is TGTGCCAGTAGTATTGGCGGGGACAGGGGAACCGGGGAGCTGTTTTTT.

The rearrangement links TRBV5-5 to TRBJ2-2; D gene uncertain. Germline assignment: CDR1 SGHKS and CDR2 YYEKEE (reference sequence). The CDR3 runs to 16 residues. V was shortened by 1 base and J by 0 bases, with 10 bases between the two germline ends. CDR3 region: CASSLLGGANTGELFF. The CDR3 nucleotides are TGTGCCAGCAGCTTGTTGGGCGGAGCGAACACCGGGGAGCTGTTTTTT.

The chain joins TRBV18 to TRBJ2-7, with a possible D match to TRBD1 (6 bases). The CDR3 contains 14 residues. Germline V gene sequence: CDR1 KGHSH, CDR2 LQKENI. Trimming cost V 3 bases and J 0 bases, with 9 bases left between them. CDR3 coding DNA: TGTGCCAGCTCACCGCAGGGACACTCCTACGAGCAGTACTTC. It specifies CASSPQGHSYEQYF.

V usage is TRBV5-1 and J usage is TRBJ2-5, with TRBD1 matching over 12 bases. The germline gives CDR1 SGHRS, CDR2 YFSETQ. With 4 bases clipped from V and 7 bases from J, the junction kept 11 bases outside the gene matches. The CDR3 extends over 16 amino acids. The CDR3 bases are TGCGCCAGCAGCGCAGACCGGGACAGGGGGCGAAGGACCCAGTACTTC. Its protein is CASSADRDRGRRTQYF.

V gene TRBV30 combines with J gene TRBJ2-1, with a tentative D call TRBD2 (5 bases). This CDR3 is 14 amino acids long. Germline-derived CDR1 and CDR2 are GTSNPN and SVGIG (reference sequence). Trimming removed 7 bases at V and 2 bases at J, with 15 bases between. The CDR3 DNA sequence: TGTGCCTCCCAGACCTCTAGCCCCTACAATGAGCAGTTCTTC. Translated: CASQTSSPYNEQFF.